This entry features one T cell receptor beta chain sequence. This record comes from a study of blood T cells in healthy people across ages. Next came a second PCR, run for roughly 6 to 11 cycles, which used a sample-barcoded 5' primer along with a J-beta primer mix. TCRdb ran MiXCR on the 5' RACE reads and lists one entry per CDR3 protein. The data hold around 870,000 distinct CDR3 sequences, with around 28% observed a single time. The receptor's source is a woman of 80 years or more in good health. The sequenced material came from blood.

The CDR3 protein is CASTRGREAYGYTF. The CDR3 DNA reads TGTGCCAGCACCCGAGGCAGGGAAGCTTATGGCTACACCTTC. The chain recombines TRBV12-3 or TRBV12-4 with TRBJ1-2; possible D gene TRBD1, 5 bases. V lost 7 bases and J lost 5, with 17 bases in between. The CDR3 extends over 14 amino acids.